This T cell receptor (beta chain) was captured in a study of T cells in Graves' hyperthyroidism and ophthalmopathy. The germline CDR1 and CDR2 sequences are SGHTA and FQGNSA. CDR3 length equals 16 residues. Trimming removed 2 bases from V and 2 bases from J; junction bases left unmatched: 6. Notes on the study in general: Also found in blood were most expanded thyroid clonotypes above 0.001.

Patients affected by ophthalmopathy presented a Clinical Activity Score of at least 3, a NOSPECS grade of at least 4, and disease duration below 3 months. Diagnoses were made from clinical symptoms, serum measures (thyroxine and TRAb), thyroid ultrasound and orbital computed tomography. The authors obtained PBMCs from more than 9.5 ml of fresh peripheral blood. RNA transcripts were the template for amplifying TCR beta CDR3 regions. A set of HTBI primers served as the primers for a first-round RT-PCR of the TCR CDR3. Each CDR3 protein gets one entry after TCRdb re-called the multiplex PCR reads with MiXCR. Of 700,000 or so distinct CDR3 sequences in the sample, roughly 15% were seen once. With respect to this clonotype: Antigen: not known.

V gene TRBV7-2 combines with J gene TRBJ2-1, with 7 bases that match TRBD2. Sequenced input: blood. The TCR comes from a woman aged 50 to 60 with Graves' ophthalmopathy. Here the CDR3 DNA reads TGTGCCAGCAGCTTATGGGGCGGGAGTCCCTACAATGAGCAGTTCTTC. It encodes CASSLWGGSPYNEQFF.